The 12 T cell receptor beta chains presented below share a single source sample, sequenced in a study of CD8+ T cells in alopecia areata. Noted treatment: oral pan-JAK inhibitor, 5-10 mg twice daily. Reverse transcribed after extraction, RNA yielded cDNA as the sequencing template. The table came from immunoSEQ multiplex PCR; TCRdb's copy has only in-frame clones and leaves some out. Altogether over 150,000 clones are present, roughly 60% being singletons, with the ten largest covering 5.5% to 6%. This specimen consisted of CD4+ T cells sorted from blood, obtained at week 24, from a patient treated with tofacitinib. The receptors come from a human donor with alopecia areata.

V usage is TRBV2 and J usage is TRBJ1-5; 7 nucleotides align to TRBD1. Trimming at V came to 3 bases and at J to 6 bases, leaving 8 bases not matched to a gene. Germline V CDR1 and CDR2: SNHLY, FYNNEI. The CDR3 extends over 15 amino acids. The CDR3 loop is CASSDQPGGGQPQHF. CDR3 in DNA: TGTGCCAGCAGTGATCAACCAGGGGGAGGTCAGCCCCAGCATTTT.

V usage is TRBV7-9 and J usage is TRBJ2-7; D is undetermined. V was cut by 3 bases and J by 0 bases, with 12 bases left in between. The CDR3 consists of 15 residues. Germline V gene sequence: CDR1 SEHNR, CDR2 FQNEAQ (reference sequence). The chain's CDR3 is CASSFFDRRSYEQYF. CDR3 DNA sequence: TGTGCCAGCAGCTTTTTTGACCGACGCTCCTACGAGCAGTACTTC.

This chain joins TRBV25-1 and TRBJ1-2, with a possible D match to TRBD1 (5 bases). Trimming removed 1 base from V and 4 bases from J, with 10 bases in between. This CDR3 comprises 14 residues. Germline V gene data show CDR1 as MGHDK and CDR2 as SYGVNS. This chain's CDR3 is CASSESDRLYGYTF. The DNA for the CDR3 is TGTGCCAGCAGTGAATCCGACAGACTCTATGGCTACACCTTC.

V is TRBV5-5 and J is TRBJ2-5; D is possibly TRBD1 (5 bases). Trimming stripped 0 bases from V and 1 base from J, with 10 bases between. Germline V lookup: CDR1 SGHKS, CDR2 YYEKEE (reference sequence). CDR3 length: 15 residues. CDR3: CASSLGGGPQETQYF. The CDR3 nucleotides read TGTGCCAGCAGCTTGGGGGGCGGACCCCAAGAGACCCAGTACTTC.

This clone has just a few counts. The chain employs TRBV2 and TRBJ2-1, with D tentatively TRBD2 (5 bases). CDR3 size: 14 residues. V was pared by 7 bases and J by 5 bases, with 15 bases between. CDR1 is SNHLY, CDR2 FYNNEI, per germline. CDR3 in DNA: TGTGCCAGCATCGGGAACGGGTATAACAATGAGCAGTTCTTC. This gives the protein CASIGNGYNNEQFF.

This chain uses TRBV7-9 with TRBJ1-1; D might be TRBD1 (5 bases). In germline, CDR1 is SEHNR, CDR2 FQNEAQ (reference sequence). Trimming removed 11 bases at V and 7 bases at J, with 17 bases between. The CDR3 sequence is 12 residues long. The CDR3 coding sequence is TGTGCCTCGAACGGGGCGGGGAGTGAAGCTTTCTTT. It codes for CASNGAGSEAFF.

This clone appeared a few times. V is TRBV7-2 and J is TRBJ2-5; 13 nucleotides agree with TRBD2. Unmatched junction bases numbered 6, after V lost 5 bases and J lost 9 bases. Germline lookup yields CDR1 SGHTA and CDR2 FQGNSA. This CDR3 has 14 residues. CDR3 residues: CASSPRLAGGSQYF. CDR3 DNA sequence: TGTGCCAGCAGCCCTAGACTAGCGGGGGGTTCCCAGTACTTC.

The gene calls are TRBV10-3 and TRBJ1-1, with TRBD1 as a possible D gene (6 bases). Trimming cost V 4 bases and J 0 bases, with 12 bases left between them. Germline assignment: CDR1 ENHRY and CDR2 SYGVKD. The CDR3 runs 15 residues. Here the CDR3 reads CAISGRGEMNTEAFF. Written as DNA, the CDR3 is TGTGCCATCAGTGGGAGGGGGGAGATGAACACTGAAGCTTTCTTT.

The chain recombines TRBV7-2 with TRBJ2-3; possibly TRBD1 for D (5 bases). Between the trimmed V and J ends, which lost 4 bases and 2 bases, there was a span of 7 bases. This CDR3 region has 13 residues. Looked up from germline, CDR1 is SGHTA and CDR2 is FQGNSA. DNA of the CDR3: TGTGCCAGCAGCTCGACAGTCACAGATACGCAGTATTTT. The encoded protein is CASSSTVTDTQYF.

The V and J genes are TRBV7-2 and TRBJ1-1; D unresolved. The CDR3 runs to 13 residues. Germline CDR1 reads SGHTA; CDR2 reads FQGNSA. V was shortened by 2 bases and J by 1 base, with 5 bases between the two germline ends. The CDR3, as DNA: TGTGCCAGCAGCTTATGGGGGAACACTGAAGCTTTCTTT. Its translation is CASSLWGNTEAFF.

The chain is built from TRBV30 and TRBJ1-1; a possible D gene is TRBD1 (5 bases). This CDR3 contains 13 residues. Deletions cut 6 bases from V and 4 bases from J, with 15 bases between. Germline V CDR1 and CDR2: GTSNPN, SVGIG (reference sequence). The CDR3, as DNA: TGTGCCTGTGGTCCCGAGAGGGGCACTGAAGCTTTCTTT. Encoded protein: CACGPERGTEAFF. Complete variable domain (other parts from reference TRBV30 and TRBJ1-1): SQTIHQWPATLVQPVGSPLSLECTVEGTSNPNLYWYRQAAGRGLQLLFYSVGIGQISSEVPQNLSASRPQDRQFILSSKKLLLSDSGFYLCACGPERGTEAFFGQGTRLTVV.

The rearrangement joins TRBV7-2 to TRBJ2-4, with TRBD2 matching over 10 bases. The CDR3 has 14 amino acids. V was pared by 5 bases and J by 13 bases, with 11 bases of the junction left unmatched. Germline loops: CDR1 SGHTA, CDR2 FQGNSA. The CDR3 is CASSPRTSGEMQYF. The CDR3 nucleotides read TGTGCCAGCAGCCCACGGACTAGCGGAGAAATGCAGTACTTC.